This T cell receptor (beta chain) was profiled in a study of Siglec-9 on CD8 T cells in melanoma. Study results and limitations: An effector memory CD8+ subset marked by Siglec-9 reportedly appeared to gather in melanoma.

V gave up 6 bases and J gave up 3 bases, with 6 bases separating them. The V gene's germline CDR1 is LNHDA and CDR2 SQIVND (reference sequence). The CDR3 covers 12 residues. Turning to this clone: Its antigen remains unknown. Different DNA sequences within this sample yield the same CDR3.

Generated by immunoSEQ multiplex PCR, the TCRdb table keeps only in-frame clones and is missing some. The sample lists around 30,000 clones, 75% to 85% occurring once. The source is a human donor in good health. The rearrangement links TRBV19 to TRBJ1-5; D unclear. The sample comprised Siglec-9- CD8+ T cells sorted from blood. CDR3 protein: CASSIPNQPQHF. The CDR3 DNA reads as TGTGCCAGTAGCATCCCCAATCAGCCCCAGCATTTT.